This entry describes one T cell receptor (beta chain). Its binding antigen is unknown. The sample holds no much larger clone one base away, and base qualities are not on file. These data belong to a study of blood T cell repertoires in COVID-19 (dated by TCRdb to 2020 to 2021). About the study as a whole: Samples covering the acute and convalescent phases of COVID-19 were provided by collaborators in the United States, Italy and Spain. The prospective study material was composed of cDNA or gDNA derived from T cells, B-cell-depleted T cells, or PBMCs. The repertoires were released in a freely available public database intended as a resource for research on the immune response to SARS-CoV-2. The samples were drawn from two sources: the first 160 participants of the ongoing ImmuneRACE study, and 950 to 1,500 subjects contributed by 6 global collaborators. Where available, HLA class I and class II types were obtained from metadata supplied by the sample provider rather than from assay-based typing. Deeply sampled blood TCRbeta repertoires from subjects exposed to, actively infected with, or recovered from COVID-19 were included in the dataset. The sample metadata nearly always contained a de-identified subject ID, COVID-19 status, age in years and sex.

The immunoSEQ Assay, a bias-controlled multiplex PCR, was used to amplify TCRbeta CDR3 regions from genomic DNA. Per the original workflow: The number of nucleated cells in each sample was estimated by amplification of reference gene primers within the assay. To quantify the absolute abundance of each unique TCRbeta CDR3 rearrangement, sequence reads were collapsed and filtered. Productive Simpson clonality was computed per sample as the square root of Simpson's diversity index over productive rearrangements. TCRdb stores this immuneACCESS table with in-frame sequences only. Part of the clones is absent; in the studies checked, under half of the shortfall reflects unresolved V genes, and no reason is known for the rest. V, J and clone size are those of that table, while D and trimming were read from the DNA. For this sample the table gives 200,000 to 300,000 clones, of which approximately 78% were detected only once. 9.5% to 15% of the sample rests with the top ten.

Whole blood was collected in K2EDTA tubes by collaborating institutions according to the institutions' own protocols. For TCRbeta analysis, collaborators shipped samples in one of three forms: frozen whole blood, isolated PBMCs, or DNA extracted from either of those sample types. Taken from cysteine to phenylalanine, the CDR3 has 16 residues. Just the 48-base CDR3 DNA is kept, in frame starting at base 1. V loses 6 bases at its end and J loses 2 bases; junction bases beyond the gene matches: 8. The germline V gene (reference sequence) provides CDR1 LNHDA and CDR2 SQIVND. General findings and caveats noted by the study authors: Clinical and demographic metadata were provided uncurated, with the amount varying by source and participant.

The rearranged chain carries TRBV19 and TRBJ2-3; 10 junctional bases match TRBD2. Material for sequencing was peripheral blood. The TCR originated in a woman aged 60-70 years with active or convalescent COVID-19. The DNA is TGTGCCAGTAGCAAGGGGCTAGCGGGGGTCACAGATACGCAGTATTTT. Its coded protein is CASSKGLAGVTDTQYF.